Shown below are 31 T cell receptor beta chains from a single sample sequenced in a study of T cell changes during pregnancy in multiple sclerosis. The assay was immunoSEQ multiplex PCR, and TCRdb's table has in-frame clones only and misses some. The repertoire holds about 98,000 clones, with around 92% as singletons. The material sequenced was peripheral blood, taken after pregnancy. These receptors were taken from a female donor in good health, enrolled as a control in a pregnancy study.

This clone came up once. The CDR3 region has the DNA TGTGCCAGCAGCCACCCAACTTCCTACGAGCAGTACTTC. Amino acids: CASSHPTSYEQYF. The chain recombines TRBV7-9 with TRBJ2-5; D is unresolved. The last part of the DNA fits TRBJ2-7 better; the J call may be wrong. This CDR3 comprises 13 residues. The germline gives CDR1 SEHNR, CDR2 FQNEAQ (reference sequence).

The rearrangement links TRBV6-6 to TRBJ2-7; 8 bases align to TRBD1. Germline loops: CDR1 MNHNY, CDR2 SVGAGI (reference sequence). The J segment lost 7 bases and the V segment lost 5 bases, leaving 10 bases of the junction unmatched. The CDR3 loop spans 14 amino acids. CDR3 in amino acids: CASSTRTGTGEQYF. In DNA form, the CDR3 reads TGTGCCAGCAGTACGCGGACAGGGACTGGGGAGCAGTACTTC.

The chain employs TRBV30 and TRBJ1-5, with 7 bases fitting TRBD1. V shed 4 bases and J 4 bases; nucleotides not matched to a gene: 10. CDR1 is GTSNPN, CDR2 SVGIG, per germline (reference sequence). The CDR3 sequence is 15 residues long. The CDR3 DNA is TGTGCCTGGATGTATAAGGGGGCGAATAATCAGCCCCAGCATTTT. Amino acids: CAWMYKGANNQPQHF.

This chain connects TRBV7-2 to TRBJ1-1; possible D gene TRBD1, 5 bases. The CDR3 totals 14 residues. Germline assignment: CDR1 SGHTA and CDR2 FQGNSA. V was trimmed by 8 bases and J by 1 base, leaving 14 bases between them. The chain's CDR3 is CASSRGGGNTEAFF. The CDR3 DNA sequence: TGTGCCAGCTCCCGCGGGGGGGGGAACACTGAAGCTTTCTTT.

The rearrangement links TRBV7-9 to TRBJ1-3; no definite D call. CDR1 and CDR2 (germline): SEHNR, FQNEAQ (reference sequence). V was cut by 4 bases and J by 0 bases, with 13 bases left in between. The length of the CDR3 is 16 residues. CDR3 residues: CASSSPDTNSGNTIYF. The CDR3 DNA is TGTGCCAGCAGCTCCCCTGACACCAACTCTGGAAACACCATATATTTT.

V usage is TRBV11-3 and J usage is TRBJ2-7; 12 bases fit TRBD2. The CDR3 is made up of 19 amino acids. CDR1 and CDR2 (germline): SGHNT, YENEEA. Trimming cost V 3 bases and J 3 bases; bases outside gene matches: 15. The CDR3, as DNA: TGTGCCAGCAGCTTCCCGAGACTAGCGGGAGCGGGGGACGTCTACGAGCAGTACTTC. Protein: CASSFPRLAGAGDVYEQYF.

The gene calls are TRBV2 and TRBJ1-2; D perhaps matches TRBD1 (5 bases). Germline V gene sequence: CDR1 SNHLY, CDR2 FYNNEI. The V end was cut by 10 bases, the J end by 3 bases, with 12 bases between. The length of the CDR3 is 12 residues. This CDR3 is CATTGTDYGYTF. CDR3 nucleotides: TGTGCCACGACCGGGACTGACTATGGCTACACCTTC.

The V and J genes are TRBV6-4 and TRBJ1-5, with D possibly matching TRBD1 (6 bases). CDR1 and CDR2 from the germline V gene are MRHNA and SNTAGT. The CDR3 consists of 15 residues. V lost 4 bases and J 7 bases, leaving 17 bases between the germline ends. The CDR3 spells CASSAQGGGGQPQHF. CDR3 DNA sequence: TGTGCCAGCAGTGCCCAGGGCGGGGGCGGGCAGCCCCAGCATTTT.

The rearrangement joins TRBV6-4 to TRBJ2-2; 7 nucleotides match TRBD2. CDR1 MRHNA and CDR2 SNTAGT come from the germline V gene. This CDR3 has 18 residues. V gave up 0 bases and J gave up 3 bases; unmatched junction bases: 10. The CDR3 is CASSDSGSPSGHTGELFF. In DNA, the CDR3 is TGTGCCAGCAGTGACTCAGGTTCGCCTAGCGGACACACCGGGGAGCTGTTTTTT.

The chain uses TRBV5-1 and TRBJ2-3; 7 positions agree with TRBD2. The CDR3 consists of 16 residues. Germline assignment: CDR1 SGHRS and CDR2 YFSETQ. With 4 bases clipped from V and 8 bases from J, the junction kept 16 bases outside the gene matches. CDR3 sequence: CASSPRQLRELGTQYF. CDR3 nucleotide sequence: TGCGCCAGCAGCCCGAGACAACTGCGGGAGCTAGGTACGCAGTATTTT.

This chain links TRBV6-5 with TRBJ2-7, with 8 bases identical to TRBD1. Germline trimming cut 2 bases from V and 4 bases from J; bases unmatched to any gene: 7. Germline V gene lookup returns CDR1 MNHEY and CDR2 SVGAGI. This CDR3 spans 15 amino acids. Here the CDR3 DNA reads TGTGCCAGCAGTTACGGACAGGGTGGGGGGTACGAGCAGTACTTC. As protein: CASSYGQGGGYEQYF.

The rearrangement joins TRBV6-1 to TRBJ2-2; 7 positions match TRBD2. This CDR3 has 15 amino acids. J was trimmed by 4 bases and V by 2 bases; bases with no gene match: 4. Germline lookup yields CDR1 MNHNS and CDR2 SASEGT. The CDR3 reads CASSESRTSTGELFF. DNA for the CDR3: TGTGCCAGCAGTGAATCTCGGACTAGCACCGGGGAGCTGTTTTTT.

The chain is built from TRBV18 and TRBJ2-2, with no clear D. The germline V and J ends were trimmed by 1 base and 6 bases, with 6 bases remaining between them. The CDR3 length is 13 residues. CDR1 KGHSH and CDR2 LQKENI come from the germline V gene. This CDR3 is CASSPRGSGELFF. The CDR3, as DNA: TGTGCCAGCTCACCACGAGGTTCCGGGGAGCTGTTTTTT.

The rearrangement links TRBV5-1 to TRBJ2-1, with 9 bases aligning to TRBD2. Germline V gene data show CDR1 as SGHRS and CDR2 as YFSETQ. The length of the CDR3 is 14 residues. J was trimmed by 6 bases and V by 6 bases; bases with no gene match: 7. The CDR3 nucleotides read TGCGCCAGCATAGGTGGTAGCGGGGGCAATGAGCAGTTCTTC. Residues: CASIGGSGGNEQFF.

The V gene is TRBV6-1, the J gene TRBJ2-1; no reliable D call. V was shortened by 2 bases and J by 7 bases, with 6 bases between the two germline ends. The germline gives CDR1 MNHNS, CDR2 SASEGT. The CDR3 has 12 amino acids. CDR3 coding DNA: TGTGCCAGCAGTGAACGGTTGAATGAGCAGTTCTTC. This sequence encodes CASSERLNEQFF.

This rearrangement joins TRBV27 to TRBJ2-2; 8 bases are a match to TRBD2. Trimming took 2 bases from V and 6 from J; bases not matched to a gene: 5. The CDR3 contains 15 residues. Germline lookup yields CDR1 MNHEY and CDR2 SMNVEV (reference sequence). CDR3 nucleotides: TGTGCCAGCAGTTTAGGCCTAGCGGGCGCCGGGGAGCTGTTTTTT. This codes for CASSLGLAGAGELFF.

The chain joins TRBV10-3 to TRBJ1-2; D is unclear. The V gene lost 2 bases and the J gene lost 4 bases, with 5 bases spanning the gap. The CDR3 has 12 residues. Germline V lookup: CDR1 ENHRY, CDR2 SYGVKD. In nucleotides, the CDR3 is TGTGCCATCAGTGAGCAGGTCTATGGCTACACCTTC. It translates to CAISEQVYGYTF.

The chain uses TRBV27 and TRBJ2-1, with 12 bases that match TRBD2. CDR1 is MNHEY and CDR2 is SMNVEV in the germline V gene (reference sequence). Unmatched junction bases numbered 12, after V lost 5 bases and J lost 4 bases. CDR3 size: 18 residues. The CDR3 is CASSLLGLAGPMYNEQFF. The CDR3, as DNA: TGTGCCAGCAGTCTCCTTGGACTAGCGGGGCCAATGTACAATGAGCAGTTCTTC.

The V gene is TRBV11-3, the J gene TRBJ2-7, with D uncertain. The CDR3 runs 14 residues. Looked up from germline, CDR1 is SGHNT and CDR2 is YENEEA. V lost 5 bases, J lost 0 bases, and 11 bases lay in between. CDR3 amino acids: CASSISGLSYEQYF. Here the CDR3 DNA reads TGTGCCAGCAGCATTAGTGGGCTCTCCTACGAGCAGTACTTC.

This clone was observed a few times. The V and J genes are TRBV9 and TRBJ1-1; maybe TRBD1 (5 bases). V was trimmed by 4 bases and J by 8 bases, leaving 15 bases between them. The CDR3 is 13 residues long. Germline lookup yields CDR1 SGDLS and CDR2 YYNGEE. The CDR3 nucleotides are TGTGCCAGCAGCCCCCTTCGACAGACCGAAGCTTTCTTT. Its translation is CASSPLRQTEAFF.

This clone was observed a few times. The rearrangement uses TRBV9 and TRBJ2-5; no clear D gene. The V end was cut by 0 bases, the J end by 2 bases, with 14 bases between. This CDR3 region has 16 residues. Germline CDR1 is SGDLS and CDR2 is YYNGEE. This CDR3 reads CASSVGGSEFQETQYF. The CDR3 nucleotides are TGTGCCAGCAGCGTAGGAGGCAGCGAGTTTCAAGAGACCCAGTACTTC.

The rearrangement uses TRBV15 and TRBJ1-3; a weak D match, TRBD1 (5 bases). Germline values: CDR1 LNHNV, CDR2 YYDKDF (reference sequence). This CDR3 contains 16 residues. Trimming left V 2 bases short and J 4 bases short, with 15 bases between. CDR3 loop: CATSRTPIGGGNTIYF. The DNA for the CDR3 is TGTGCCACCAGCAGAACCCCGATTGGGGGGGGAAACACCATATATTTT.

V is TRBV2 and J is TRBJ2-1; 7 bases fit TRBD1. The CDR3 has 15 amino acids. Germline trimming cut 6 bases from V and 6 bases from J; bases unmatched to any gene: 11. Germline V gene sequence: CDR1 SNHLY, CDR2 FYNNEI. DNA for the CDR3: TGTGCCAGCAGAATTCCACAGGGGAAGCTCAATGAGCAGTTCTTC. Protein: CASRIPQGKLNEQFF. Using reference TRBV2 and TRBJ2-1 for the parts outside the CDR3, the full variable domain is EPEVTQTPSHQVTQMGQEVILRCVPISNHLYFYWYRQILGQKVEFLVSFYNNEISEKSEIFDDQFSVERPDGSNFTLKIRSTKLEDSAMYFCASRIPQGKLNEQFFGPGTRLTVL.

This clone has only a few counts. The CDR3 reads CASSSSGGLRANYGYTF. The CDR3 DNA reads TGTGCCAGCAGTTCTTCAGGGGGCCTCAGAGCTAACTATGGCTACACCTTC. The J gene is TRBJ1-2, the V gene TRBV27; TRBD1 matches at 8 bases. The length of the CDR3 is 17 residues. CDR1 MNHEY and CDR2 SMNVEV come from the germline V gene (reference sequence). V gave up 4 bases and J gave up 0 bases; unmatched junction bases: 10.

The chain combines TRBV2 with TRBJ1-2, with D possibly being TRBD1 (5 bases). The CDR3 spans 15 residues. V lost 8 bases and J 4 bases, leaving 20 bases between the germline ends. The germline gives CDR1 SNHLY, CDR2 FYNNEI. The chain's CDR3 is CASSGNGREGYGYTF. Here the CDR3 DNA reads TGTGCCAGCTCAGGCAACGGCAGGGAGGGCTATGGCTACACCTTC.

The chain recombines TRBV5-1 with TRBJ2-2; 11 positions agree with TRBD1. The CDR3 is made up of 17 amino acids. V was pared by 2 bases and J by 4 bases, with 7 bases of the junction left unmatched. Germline CDR1 and CDR2: SGHRS and YFSETQ. The CDR3 region has the DNA TGCGCCAGCAGCTTAGACCCCGGGACAGGGGGCACCGGGGAGCTGTTTTTT. Amino acids: CASSLDPGTGGTGELFF.

V and J are TRBV6-5 and TRBJ2-1; 7 bases map to TRBD1. V was clipped by 0 bases and J by 6 bases; unmatched bases: 5. CDR3 length: 15 amino acids. Germline CDR1 reads MNHEY; CDR2 reads SVGAGI. CDR3 coding DNA: TGTGCCAGCAGTTACTCGTTGAGGGGGCCCAATGAGCAGTTCTTC. Translation gives CASSYSLRGPNEQFF.

This chain links TRBV4-2 with TRBJ2-1; TRBD2 agrees at 9 bases. The CDR3 has 16 residues. The germline CDR1 and CDR2 sequences are LGHNA and YNFKEQ. The J segment lost 9 bases and the V segment lost 3 bases, leaving 12 bases of the junction unmatched. Here the CDR3 reads CASSQGLTGTSSEQFF. As DNA, the CDR3 is TGTGCCAGCAGCCAGGGTTTGACCGGGACTAGCAGTGAGCAGTTCTTC.

The CDR3 sequence: CASSLTSGREETQYF. The DNA of the CDR3 is TGTGCCAGCAGCCTGACTAGCGGGCGGGAAGAGACCCAGTACTTC. The chain has TRBV6-5 and TRBJ2-5; 10 bases are a match to TRBD2. CDR1 is MNHEY and CDR2 is SVGAGI in the germline V gene. The CDR3 sequence is 15 residues long. Germline trimming cut 6 bases from V and 3 bases from J; bases unmatched to any gene: 7.

V usage is TRBV11-2 and J usage is TRBJ2-4, with D possibly TRBD2 on 5 matching bases. The germline gives CDR1 SGHAT, CDR2 FQNNGV. V gave up 4 bases and J gave up 15 bases, with 22 bases separating them. The CDR3 sequence is 14 residues long. As DNA, the CDR3 is TGTGCCAGCAGCTCCAGAGGGTCGAGCGCGCCGTTGTACTTC. Encoded protein: CASSSRGSSAPLYF. Drawing the rest from reference TRBV11-2 and TRBJ2-4, the complete variable domain is EAGVAQSPRYKIIEKRQSVAFWCNPISGHATLYWYQQILGQGPKLLIQFQNNGVVDDSQLPKDRFSAERLKGVDSTLKIQPAKLEDSAVYLCASSSRGSSAPLYFGAGTRLSVL.

The chain recombines TRBV27 with TRBJ1-2; the match to TRBD1 covers 7 bases. The trim removed 6 bases at V and 1 base at J, leaving 17 bases unmatched. This CDR3 is built from 18 residues. Germline CDR1 and CDR2: MNHEY and SMNVEV (reference sequence). DNA of the CDR3: TGTGCCAGCAGCCTGCGACAGGGATCTTTCGCGGATAACTATGGCTACACCTTC. Protein: CASSLRQGSFADNYGYTF.